Listed below are T cell receptor beta chains from one sample, sequenced in a study of cytomegalovirus exposure and HLA in healthy donors. Here immunoSEQ multiplex PCR was the method, and the copy in TCRdb shows in-frame clones only, minus some. The table records over 75,000 clones, 75% to 80% of them present only once. Sequenced material: PBMCs. The receptors stem from a female donor in good health and CMV-seronegative. CDR3s include the opening cysteine and the closing phenylalanine or tryptophan. A D gene is named only where the DNA matches it firmly. Clone size appears in some rows only: once, few, many, or a class for an expanded clone.

v_call	d_call	j_call	clone_size	cdr3_aa	cdr3_nt
TRBV30	.	TRBJ1-1	.	CAWSKQGATEAFF	TGTGCCTGGAGTAAACAGGGAGCGACTGAAGCTTTCTTT
TRBV7-2	.	TRBJ1-2	.	CASSPPDRPYGYTF	TGTGCCAGCAGCCCCCCCGACAGGCCCTATGGCTACACCTTC
TRBV29-1	.	TRBJ2-1	.	CSVESGTRGEQFF	TGCAGCGTTGAGAGTGGCACAAGGGGTGAGCAGTTCTTC
TRBV28	.	TRBJ1-2	.	CASSLDQAPGYTF	TGTGCCAGCAGTTTAGACCAGGCTCCTGGCTACACCTTC
TRBV2	.	TRBJ2-5	.	CASSLRETQYF	TGTGCCAGCAGCCTCAGAGAGACCCAGTACTTC
TRBV7-9	.	TRBJ2-7	.	CASSSGQLSYEQYF	TGTGCCAGCAGCTCCGGACAGCTTAGCTACGAGCAGTACTTC
TRBV5-1	.	TRBJ2-7	.	CASSQAGNEQYF	TGCGCCAGCAGCCAAGCAGGGAACGAGCAGTACTTC
TRBV27	.	TRBJ2-6	.	CASRPLGSSGANVLTF	TGTGCCAGCAGACCGTTAGGGAGTTCTGGGGCCAACGTCCTGACTTTC
TRBV6-5	TRBD1	TRBJ1-1	.	CASSPRQGTEAFF	TGTGCCAGCAGTCCGAGACAGGGCACTGAAGCTTTCTTT
TRBV28	TRBD2	TRBJ2-7	.	CASSLLGSGVPRAYEQYF	TGTGCCAGCAGTTTACTCGGTAGCGGGGTACCCAGGGCCTACGAGCAGTACTTC
TRBV18	.	TRBJ2-6	.	CASSNGQGAGANVLTF	TGTGCCAGCTCAAATGGTCAGGGCGCTGGGGCCAACGTCCTGACTTTC
TRBV9	TRBD2	TRBJ2-5	.	CASSPRTSGGRWTQYF	TGTGCCAGCAGCCCCCGGACTAGCGGGGGGCGGTGGACCCAGTACTTC
TRBV28	.	TRBJ2-2	.	CASRGAGFTGELFF	TGTGCCAGCAGGGGGGCAGGGTTCACCGGGGAGCTGTTTTTT
TRBV18	.	TRBJ1-3	.	CASSPRTSSGNTIYF	TGTGCCAGCTCACCCAGAACCAGCTCTGGAAACACCATATATTTT
TRBV18	.	TRBJ2-5	.	CASSPGQFQETQYF	TGTGCCAGCTCACCCGGACAGTTTCAAGAGACCCAGTACTTC
TRBV19	.	TRBJ1-5	medium-sized	CACRGGYSNQPQHF	TGTGCCTGCAGAGGGGGATATAGCAATCAGCCCCAGCATTTT
TRBV30	.	TRBJ1-1	.	CAWSSRGPAFF	TGTGCCTGGAGCTCAAGGGGCCCGGCTTTCTTT
TRBV7-9	.	TRBJ2-7	.	CASSLKGAARSARSYEQYF	TGTGCCAGCAGCTTAAAAGGGGCCGCTAGGTCCGCCCGATCCTACGAGCAGTACTTC
TRBV2	TRBD1	TRBJ1-5	.	CASSGTGRNQPQHF	TGTGCCAGCAGTGGGACAGGGCGGAATCAGCCCCAGCATTTT
TRBV2	.	TRBJ1-2	once	CASSEVQTYGYTF	TGTGCCAGCAGTGAGGTACAGACCTATGGCTACACCTTC